A selection of T cell receptor beta chains follows, all from one sample in a study of blood T cell repertoires in COVID-19. Assay used: immunoSEQ multiplex PCR; TCRdb lists only in-frame clones, some missing. Here the sample spans around 400,000 clones, over 85% being singletons. The specimen sequenced was PBMCs or T cells enriched from blood (not recorded which). The receptors were gathered from a woman between 25 and 40 years old who had recovered from COVID-19. Each CDR3 is given with its conserved first and last residue. Fields, in order: V gene, J gene, D gene, clone size, CDR3 protein, CDR3 DNA. A D gene is named only where the DNA matches it firmly. Rows may omit the clone size; those that give it use once, few, many or a size class.

v_gene: TRBV27
j_gene: TRBJ2-7
d_gene: NA
abundance: NA
CDR3aa: CASSLSHSYEQYF
CDR3nt: TGTGCCAGCAGTTTATCACACTCCTACGAGCAGTACTTC

v_gene: TRBV6-5
j_gene: TRBJ1-1
d_gene: TRBD1
abundance: few
CDR3aa: CASTGQANTEAFF
CDR3nt: TGTGCCAGCACGGGACAGGCGAACACTGAAGCTTTCTTT

v_gene: TRBV9
j_gene: TRBJ2-7
d_gene: TRBD2
abundance: once
CDR3aa: CASSVGLAGDAGVEQYF
CDR3nt: TGTGCCAGCAGCGTAGGGCTAGCGGGGGACGCGGGGGTCGAGCAGTACTTC

v_gene: TRBV27
j_gene: TRBJ1-5
d_gene: NA
abundance: NA
CDR3aa: CASSFRRAGNQPQHF
CDR3nt: TGTGCCAGCAGTTTCCGGCGAGCGGGCAATCAGCCCCAGCATTTT

v_gene: TRBV29-1
j_gene: TRBJ1-2
d_gene: NA
abundance: NA
CDR3aa: CSAFGGGNYGYTF
CDR3nt: TGCAGCGCGTTTGGGGGAGGCAACTATGGCTACACCTTC

v_gene: TRBV5-4
j_gene: TRBJ2-2
d_gene: TRBD1
abundance: few
CDR3aa: CASSRGTGNTGELFF
CDR3nt: TGTGCCAGCAGCCGAGGGACAGGGAACACCGGGGAGCTGTTTTTT

v_gene: TRBV5-4
j_gene: TRBJ1-2
d_gene: NA
abundance: NA
CDR3aa: CASSLALQGDYGYTF
CDR3nt: TGTGCCAGCAGCTTGGCGCTACAGGGTGACTATGGCTACACCTTC

v_gene: TRBV7-8
j_gene: TRBJ2-2
d_gene: TRBD2
abundance: NA
CDR3aa: CASSLTSGTNTGELFF
CDR3nt: TGTGCCAGCAGCTTAACTAGCGGGACTAACACCGGGGAGCTGTTTTTT

v_gene: TRBV7-9
j_gene: TRBJ1-2
d_gene: NA
abundance: NA
CDR3aa: CASQGSGDAYGYTF
CDR3nt: TGTGCCAGCCAAGGTAGCGGTGATGCCTATGGCTACACCTTC

v_gene: TRBV7-9
j_gene: TRBJ2-3
d_gene: NA
abundance: NA
CDR3aa: CASSSITSTDTQYF
CDR3nt: TGTGCCAGCAGCTCTATCACCAGCACAGATACGCAGTATTTT

v_gene: TRBV20-1
j_gene: TRBJ1-1
d_gene: NA
abundance: NA
CDR3aa: CSASWEGRNTEAFF
CDR3nt: TGCAGTGCTAGTTGGGAGGGTAGGAACACTGAAGCTTTCTTT

v_gene: TRBV10-3
j_gene: TRBJ2-7
d_gene: NA
abundance: NA
CDR3aa: CAISESGTRTYEQYF
CDR3nt: TGTGCCATCAGTGAGTCGGGGACACGGACCTACGAGCAGTACTTC

v_gene: TRBV7-3
j_gene: TRBJ1-5
d_gene: NA
abundance: NA
CDR3aa: CASSLHNSNQPQHF
CDR3nt: TGTGCCAGCAGCTTACACAATAGCAATCAGCCCCAGCATTTT

v_gene: TRBV7-8
j_gene: TRBJ1-2
d_gene: NA
abundance: NA
CDR3aa: CASSLLAGEVRGYTF
CDR3nt: TGTGCCAGCAGCTTACTGGCAGGGGAAGTGCGTGGCTACACCTTC

v_gene: TRBV19
j_gene: TRBJ2-7
d_gene: NA
abundance: NA
CDR3aa: CASTGGRSPYEQYF
CDR3nt: TGTGCCAGTACCGGAGGGAGGAGTCCCTACGAGCAGTACTTC

v_gene: TRBV3-1/TRBV3-2
j_gene: TRBJ2-5
d_gene: TRBD2
abundance: NA
CDR3aa: CASSQTLAGAETQYF
CDR3nt: TGTGCCAGCAGCCAAACACTAGCGGGAGCTGAGACCCAGTACTTC

v_gene: TRBV6-1
j_gene: TRBJ2-7
d_gene: TRBD2
abundance: NA
CDR3aa: CASSGTSGRGGHEQYF
CDR3nt: TGTGCCAGCAGTGGGACTAGCGGCCGGGGCGGCCACGAGCAGTACTTC

v_gene: TRBV7-6
j_gene: TRBJ2-1
d_gene: TRBD2
abundance: NA
CDR3aa: CASSPRRTSGSGVGNEQFF
CDR3nt: TGTGCCAGCAGCCCACGGCGGACTAGCGGGAGTGGAGTGGGCAATGAGCAGTTCTTC

v_gene: TRBV2
j_gene: TRBJ2-2
d_gene: TRBD1
abundance: NA
CDR3aa: CASSSPGQAMNTGELFF
CDR3nt: TGTGCCAGCAGTAGCCCGGGACAGGCGATGAACACCGGGGAGCTGTTTTTT

v_gene: TRBV7-9
j_gene: TRBJ1-1
d_gene: NA
abundance: NA
CDR3aa: CASSPQGTEAFF
CDR3nt: TGTGCCAGCAGCCCACAGGGAACTGAAGCTTTCTTT

v_gene: TRBV5-6
j_gene: TRBJ2-1
d_gene: TRBD1
abundance: NA
CDR3aa: CASSGGQGSYNEQFF
CDR3nt: TGTGCCAGCAGCGGCGGACAGGGGAGCTACAATGAGCAGTTCTTC

v_gene: TRBV6-5
j_gene: TRBJ1-6
d_gene: NA
abundance: NA
CDR3aa: CASRLGSPLHF
CDR3nt: TGTGCCAGCAGGCTAGGTTCACCCCTCCACTTT

v_gene: TRBV7-3
j_gene: TRBJ2-1
d_gene: TRBD2
abundance: NA
CDR3aa: CASSRGAGGPVGEQFF
CDR3nt: TGTGCCAGCAGCCGGGGAGCGGGAGGGCCGGTCGGTGAGCAGTTCTTC

v_gene: TRBV19
j_gene: TRBJ2-3
d_gene: NA
abundance: NA
CDR3aa: CASSTGLPFADTQYF
CDR3nt: TGTGCCAGTAGTACCGGTCTCCCCTTCGCAGATACGCAGTATTTT

v_gene: TRBV7-2
j_gene: TRBJ2-2
d_gene: TRBD2
abundance: NA
CDR3aa: CASSSLAGTTGELFF
CDR3nt: TGTGCCAGCAGCTCCTTAGCGGGAACCACCGGGGAGCTGTTTTTT

v_gene: TRBV5-1
j_gene: TRBJ1-6
d_gene: NA
abundance: NA
CDR3aa: CASRSGNSPLHF
CDR3nt: TGCGCCAGCAGGTCAGGGAATTCACCCCTCCACTTT

v_gene: TRBV2
j_gene: TRBJ2-6
d_gene: TRBD2
abundance: NA
CDR3aa: CASSRLAGGPGANVLTF
CDR3nt: TGTGCCAGCAGCCGACTAGCGGGAGGGCCGGGGGCCAACGTCCTGACTTTC

v_gene: TRBV21-1
j_gene: TRBJ2-4
d_gene: NA
abundance: many
CDR3aa: CASSTRGGVAKNIQYF
CDR3nt: TGTGCCAGCAGCACCCGAGGGGGGGTAGCCAAAAACATTCAGTACTTC

v_gene: TRBV18
j_gene: TRBJ1-6
d_gene: NA
abundance: NA
CDR3aa: CASSPESNSPLHF
CDR3nt: TGTGCCAGCTCACCGGAGTCTAATTCACCCCTCCACTTT

v_gene: TRBV29-1
j_gene: TRBJ2-5
d_gene: NA
abundance: NA
CDR3aa: CSVTRQKSLFRETQYF
CDR3nt: TGCAGCGTCACGAGGCAGAAATCCCTTTTCCGGGAGACCCAGTACTTC

v_gene: TRBV7-2
j_gene: TRBJ1-2
d_gene: TRBD1
abundance: NA
CDR3aa: CASSPKTGFNYGYTF
CDR3nt: TGTGCCAGCAGCCCCAAGACAGGGTTTAACTATGGCTACACCTTC